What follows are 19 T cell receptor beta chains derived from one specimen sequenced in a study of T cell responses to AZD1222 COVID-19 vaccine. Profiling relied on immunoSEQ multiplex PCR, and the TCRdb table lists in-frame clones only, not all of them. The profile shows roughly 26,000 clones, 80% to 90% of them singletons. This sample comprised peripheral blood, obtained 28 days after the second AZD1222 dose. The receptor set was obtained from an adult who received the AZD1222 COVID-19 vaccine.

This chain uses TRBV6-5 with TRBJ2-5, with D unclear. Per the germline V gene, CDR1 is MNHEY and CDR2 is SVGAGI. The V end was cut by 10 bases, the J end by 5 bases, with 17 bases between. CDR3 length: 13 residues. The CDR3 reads CATNRRELETQYF. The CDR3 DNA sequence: TGTGCCACCAACCGTCGCGAGTTGGAGACCCAGTACTTC.

The CDR3 spells CASSLVMWGAPETQYF. Here the CDR3 DNA reads TGTGCCAGCAGCTTAGTCATGTGGGGCGCCCCGGAGACCCAGTACTTC. The J gene is TRBJ2-5, the V gene TRBV7-9; D perhaps matches TRBD1 (5 bases). CDR1 SEHNR and CDR2 FQNEAQ come from the germline V gene (reference sequence). The CDR3 loop spans 16 amino acids. V was shortened by 1 base and J by 5 bases, with 17 bases between the two germline ends.

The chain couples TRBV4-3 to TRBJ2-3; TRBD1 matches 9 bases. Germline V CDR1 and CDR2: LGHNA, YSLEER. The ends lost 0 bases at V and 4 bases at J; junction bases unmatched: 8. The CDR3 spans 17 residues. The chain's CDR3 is CASSQDTDRGIADTQYF. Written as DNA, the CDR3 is TGCGCCAGCAGCCAAGACACGGACAGGGGAATCGCAGATACGCAGTATTTT.

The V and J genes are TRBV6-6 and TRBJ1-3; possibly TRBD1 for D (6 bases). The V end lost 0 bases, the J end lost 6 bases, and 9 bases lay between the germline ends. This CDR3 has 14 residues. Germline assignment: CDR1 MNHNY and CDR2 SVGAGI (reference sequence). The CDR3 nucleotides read TGTGCCAGCAGTTACTCCGGACAGCCAAACACCATATATTTT. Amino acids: CASSYSGQPNTIYF.

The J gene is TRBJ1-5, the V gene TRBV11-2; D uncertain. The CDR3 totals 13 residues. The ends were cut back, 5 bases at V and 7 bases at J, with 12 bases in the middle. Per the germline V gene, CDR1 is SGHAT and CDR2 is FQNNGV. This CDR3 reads CASSLERGQPQHF. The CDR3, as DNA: TGTGCCAGCAGCCTCGAACGTGGGCAGCCCCAGCATTTT.

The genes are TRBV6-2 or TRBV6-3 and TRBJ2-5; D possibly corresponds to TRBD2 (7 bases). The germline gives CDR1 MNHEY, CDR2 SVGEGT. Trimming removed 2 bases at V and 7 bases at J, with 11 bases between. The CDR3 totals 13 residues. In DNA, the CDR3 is TGTGCCAGCAGTTACAGGGAGGGGGGGACCCAGTACTTC. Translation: CASSYREGGTQYF.

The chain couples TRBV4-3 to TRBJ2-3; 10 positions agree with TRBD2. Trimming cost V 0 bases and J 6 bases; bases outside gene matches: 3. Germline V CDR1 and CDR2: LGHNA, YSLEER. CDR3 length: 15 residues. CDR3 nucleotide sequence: TGCGCCAGCAGCCAAGATCGACTAGCGGGCGATACGCAGTATTTT. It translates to CASSQDRLAGDTQYF.

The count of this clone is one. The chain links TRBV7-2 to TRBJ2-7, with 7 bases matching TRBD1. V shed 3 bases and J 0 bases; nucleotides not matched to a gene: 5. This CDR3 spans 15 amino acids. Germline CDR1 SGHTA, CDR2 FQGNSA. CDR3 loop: CASSFTGTDSYEQYF. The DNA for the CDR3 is TGTGCCAGCAGCTTTACCGGGACAGACTCCTACGAGCAGTACTTC. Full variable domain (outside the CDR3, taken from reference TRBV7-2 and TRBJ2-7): GAGVSQSPSNKVTEKGKDVELRCDPISGHTALYWYRQSLGQGLEFLIYFQGNSAPDKSGLPSDRFSAERTGGSVSTLTIQRTQQEDSAVYLCASSFTGTDSYEQYFGPGTRLTVT.

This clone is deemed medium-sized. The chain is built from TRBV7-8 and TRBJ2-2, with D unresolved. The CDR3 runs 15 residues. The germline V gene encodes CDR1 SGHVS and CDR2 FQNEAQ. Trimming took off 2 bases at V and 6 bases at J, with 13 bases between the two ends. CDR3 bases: TGTGCCAGCAGCTTAATCGGCCTCGAGGCCGGGGAGCTGTTTTTT. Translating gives CASSLIGLEAGELFF.

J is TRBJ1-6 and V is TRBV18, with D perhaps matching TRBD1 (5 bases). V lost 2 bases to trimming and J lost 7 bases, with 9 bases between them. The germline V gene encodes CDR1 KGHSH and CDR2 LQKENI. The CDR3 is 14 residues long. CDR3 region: CASSPGWGNSPLHF. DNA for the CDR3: TGTGCCAGCTCACCAGGGTGGGGCAATTCACCCCTCCACTTT.

The CDR3 region has the DNA TGTGCCAGCAGCTTGTATGAGGACAGGGGCGCTTTCTTT. As protein: CASSLYEDRGAFF. The V and J genes are TRBV5-6 and TRBJ1-1; 9 nucleotides align to TRBD1. V dropped 1 base and J dropped 11; count of bases not matched to a gene: 6. In germline, CDR1 is SGHDT, CDR2 YYEEEE. The CDR3 consists of 13 residues.

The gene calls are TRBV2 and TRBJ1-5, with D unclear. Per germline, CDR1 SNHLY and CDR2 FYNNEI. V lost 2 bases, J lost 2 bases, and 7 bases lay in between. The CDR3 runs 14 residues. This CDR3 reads CASSEMLGNQPQHF. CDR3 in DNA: TGTGCCAGCAGTGAAATGCTGGGCAATCAGCCCCAGCATTTT.

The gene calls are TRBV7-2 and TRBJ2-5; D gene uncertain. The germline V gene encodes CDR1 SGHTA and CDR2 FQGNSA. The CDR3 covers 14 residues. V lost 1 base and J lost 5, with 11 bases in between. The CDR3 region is CASSLGGSFETQYF. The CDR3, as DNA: TGTGCCAGCAGCTTAGGCGGTAGCTTCGAGACCCAGTACTTC.

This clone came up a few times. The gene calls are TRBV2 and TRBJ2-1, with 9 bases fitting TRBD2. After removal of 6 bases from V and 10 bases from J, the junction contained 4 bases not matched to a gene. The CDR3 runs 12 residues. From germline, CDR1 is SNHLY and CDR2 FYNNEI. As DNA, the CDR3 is TGTGCCAGCAGGTCTCTAGCGGGAGAGCAGTTCTTC. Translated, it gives CASRSLAGEQFF.

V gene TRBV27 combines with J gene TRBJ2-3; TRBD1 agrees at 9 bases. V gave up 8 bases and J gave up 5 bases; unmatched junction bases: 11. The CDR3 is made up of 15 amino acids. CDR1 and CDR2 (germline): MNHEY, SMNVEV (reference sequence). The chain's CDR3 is CASSTLGQGGDTQYF. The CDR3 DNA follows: TGTGCCAGCTCAACCCTGGGACAGGGAGGAGATACGCAGTATTTT.

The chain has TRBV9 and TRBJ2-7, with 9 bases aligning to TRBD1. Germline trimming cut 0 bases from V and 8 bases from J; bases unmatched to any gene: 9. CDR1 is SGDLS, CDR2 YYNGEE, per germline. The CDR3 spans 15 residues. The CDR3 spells CASSVGGQGGQKQYF. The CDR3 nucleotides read TGTGCCAGCAGCGTAGGGGGACAGGGCGGCCAGAAGCAGTACTTC.

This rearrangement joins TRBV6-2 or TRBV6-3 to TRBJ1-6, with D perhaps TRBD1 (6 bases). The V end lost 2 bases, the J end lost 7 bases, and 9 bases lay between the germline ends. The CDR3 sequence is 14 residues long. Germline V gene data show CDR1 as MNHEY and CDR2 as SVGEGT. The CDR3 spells CASSYGQGNSPLHF. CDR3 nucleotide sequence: TGTGCCAGCAGTTACGGTCAGGGGAATTCACCCCTCCACTTT.

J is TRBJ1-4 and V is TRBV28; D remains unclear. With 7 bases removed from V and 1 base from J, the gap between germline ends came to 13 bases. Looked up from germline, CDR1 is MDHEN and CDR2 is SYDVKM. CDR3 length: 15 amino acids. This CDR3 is CASISSRGTNEKLFF. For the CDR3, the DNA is TGTGCCAGCATTTCATCCCGCGGAACTAATGAAAAACTGTTTTTT.

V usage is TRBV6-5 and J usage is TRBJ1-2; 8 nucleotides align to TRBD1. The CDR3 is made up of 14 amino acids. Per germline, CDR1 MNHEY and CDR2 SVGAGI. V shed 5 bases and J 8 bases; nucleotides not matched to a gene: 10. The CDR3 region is CASSRPTGGGGYTF. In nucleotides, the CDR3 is TGTGCCAGCAGTAGACCTACAGGGGGGGGAGGCTACACCTTC.